This paragraph reports one TCR beta chain. This clone turned up a few times. Its recognized antigen is unknown. Base-call qualities are not available, and no considerably larger clone is one nucleotide away. The entry originates in a study of tissue T cells after allogeneic stem cell transplantation (dated by TCRdb to the early 2020s). With regard to the full study: Every GVHD patient received a graft from a donor; four grafts were unmodified and three were CD34-selected to deplete T cells. For tissues with multiple samples, a pathologist reviewed H&E sections and gave sequencing priority to samples with histologically apparent lymphocytes. The study profiled TCR beta repertoires in many tissues obtained from research autopsies of patients with and without GVHD, and also in mouse models of GVHD. The human part of the study was a prospective observational study with no blinding and no randomization. On the study overall, not on this receptor specifically: Within patients, how anatomically similar tissues were was a major factor shaping TCR repertoire composition, regardless of disease or transplant status. A small and clinically heterogeneous patient cohort was studied, and sampling depth was acknowledged as a limitation. Only a few T cell clones appeared in more than one patient, yet motif-based clustering showed tissue-specific repertoire signatures that were shared between patients. In both patients and mice, T cells from blood and spleen covered only a limited part of the TCR repertoire found in tissues. The study did not determine which tissue TCRs were alloreactive or antigen-specific, and some clones might have been persisting host cells.

Receptor amplification or capture employed the immunoSEQ multiplex PCR assay. Adaptive Biotechnologies performed the TCRbeta CDR3 sequencing at survey depth and reported CDR3 sequences, V/J genes, productive frequency and template counts. Amplification of TCR beta CDR3 regions started from genomic DNA instead of RNA. In the source study's methods: Jensen-Shannon divergence served to quantify pairwise repertoire overlap between tissues, with 0 meaning identical and 1 meaning complete divergence. Tissues were grouped by single-linkage agglomerative hierarchical clustering of pairwise JSD values, and the clustering results were shown as dendrograms. GLIPH2 was run on all patient samples with simulation_depth 1000, kmer_min_depth 3 and cdr3_length_cutoff 8, and groups with more than two unique CDR3s were retained. A standardized tissue-overlap score was calculated by extrapolating Jaccard GLIPH-group overlap across patients to a standard repertoire size of 1000 clones. To look at how diversity was associated with clinical or experimental variables, linear mixed-effect models were used, with tissue treated as a fixed effect and individual treated as a random effect. TCRdb mirrors the immuneACCESS table, restricted to in-frame sequences. Some clones are absent from its copies; in checked studies, under half trace to an unresolved V gene, and the reason for the others is unknown. V and J calls and clone size are copied from that table; D and trimming were computed from the DNA. The sample table shows some 3,500 clones, and over 70% are seen once. The ten largest make up around 23% of the sample.

The CDR3 has 14 amino acids, counting the end cysteine and phenylalanine. The kept DNA is CDR3 alone, 42 bases in frame from the first base. V loses 3 bases, J loses 7 bases, and the germline ends lie 10 bases apart. CDR1 MNHEY and CDR2 SMNVEV are derived from the germline V gene (reference sequence). The meaning of the sample's time point label: human tissue collected at research (rapid) autopsy. Seven or eight adult allo-HCT recipients with steroid-refractory GVHD were prospectively enrolled in a research-autopsy study over an approximately 3-year period. Every GVHD patient had gastrointestinal GVHD and was given several lines of GVHD-directed therapy, and five or six of the GVHD patients also had skin involvement. After a median post-mortem interval of approximately 9.7 hours, autopsy tissues were collected, including GI sites from esophagus to rectum, liver, skin, and lymphoid organs such as spleen. Each autopsy specimen was cut in two, with one portion flash-frozen in liquid nitrogen and the remainder formalin-fixed, and the outer muscle layers of GI specimens were removed. To extract genomic DNA from frozen tissues, either the Mag-Bind Blood & Tissue DNA HDQ 96 Kit on a Chemagic 360 or the DNeasy Blood & Tissue Kit was used. Because of concern about red blood cell contamination, extracted DNA underwent additional purification with the Genomic DNA Clean & Concentrator-25 kit.

The receptor was isolated from a male patient older than 55 with steroid-refractory graft-versus-host disease after an allogeneic stem cell transplant. After a transplant, not all T cells may be the patient's own; some may come from the graft donor. This chain is built from TRBV27 and TRBJ1-6, with no D gene named confidently. The specimen was small intestine tissue, collected at autopsy. The bases are TGTGCCAGCAGTTTGAGCAGCGAGAATTCACCCCTCCACTTT. It is translated as CASSLSSENSPLHF.